This TCR beta chain was retrieved from a study of TIL therapy for anti-PD-1-resistant metastatic lung cancer. The sample's time point: pre-treatment sample, taken before nivolumab and TIL therapy. Study results and limitations: This highly selected cohort may not generalize to typical lung cancer patients.

The germline CDR1 and CDR2 sequences are MNHEY and SVGEGT. The trim removed 0 bases at V and 2 bases at J, leaving 5 bases unmatched. The CDR3 extends over 17 amino acids. A remark on this clone: The antigen is undetermined.

The libraries were made with immunoSEQ v3. The data were produced by immunoSEQ multiplex PCR, yet TCRdb's version contains in-frame clones alone and is incomplete. In the table there are fewer than 65,000 clones, 80% to 90% of which are singletons. Sequenced material: blood, taken at baseline. This clonotype originated in a person aged 25-85 years with non-small cell lung cancer. The chain couples TRBV6-2 or TRBV6-3 to TRBJ2-3, with 10 bases identical to TRBD2. The CDR3 region is CASSYSFGTSATDTQYF. CDR3 sequence (DNA): TGTGCCAGCAGTTACTCGTTCGGGACTAGCGCCACAGATACGCAGTATTTT.